This T cell receptor (beta chain) was recorded in a study of blood T cell repertoires in COVID-19. In its sample, this clone was seen a few times. CDR3 length: 13 residues. Germline CDR1 and CDR2: KGHSH and LQKENI. Germline trimming cut 6 bases from V and 6 bases from J; bases unmatched to any gene: 2. Per the original data handling: Nucleated cell number was recorded as an estimate derived from reference gene primer amplification. The repertoire was sequenced with immunoSEQ multiplex PCR; TCRdb's copy has only in-frame clones and lacks some. V and J calls plus clone size are reproduced from that table; the DNA served to infer D and trimming. The sample includes 350,000 or so clones, about 90% of them seen just once.

V and J are TRBV18 and TRBJ1-6; 7 nucleotides align to TRBD1. This receptor was taken from a woman aged 25 to 39 who had recovered from COVID-19. The sequenced material came from PBMCs or T cells enriched from blood (not recorded which). The CDR3 sequence is CASSGTVNSPLHF. The CDR3 nucleotides are TGTGCCAGCTCCGGGACAGTTAATTCACCCCTCCACTTT.